One and the same sample provided the 31 T cell receptor beta chains below, sequenced in a study of T cell responses to AZD1222 COVID-19 vaccine. Only in-frame clones appear in the TCRdb table, and some are missing; sequencing was by immunoSEQ multiplex PCR. The sample includes some 180,000 clones, approximately 90% of them seen just once. The sample here was peripheral blood, taken 28 days after the second dose of the MenACWY control vaccine. Every receptor here comes from an adult who received the MenACWY meningococcal vaccine as a control.

The chain recombines TRBV5-1 with TRBJ1-4, with D tentatively TRBD1 (6 bases). This CDR3 is 15 amino acids long. Trimming shortened V by 1 base and J by 5 bases, and 12 bases separated the two germline ends. Germline CDR1 and CDR2: SGHRS and YFSETQ. The chain's CDR3 is CASSLLTGPNEKLFF. CDR3 nucleotide sequence: TGCGCCAGCAGCTTGTTAACAGGGCCGAATGAAAAACTGTTTTTT.

This clone has a single count. The V gene is TRBV11-2, the J gene TRBJ1-1; 7 nucleotides match TRBD1. Trimming cost V 6 bases and J 1 base; bases outside gene matches: 8. Germline V lookup: CDR1 SGHAT, CDR2 FQNNGV. There are 15 residues in the CDR3. CDR3 DNA: TGTGCCAGCAGTTTCCAAACAGGGGAGAACACTGAAGCTTTCTTT. Protein: CASSFQTGENTEAFF.

The rearrangement uses TRBV7-2 and TRBJ1-3; D call uncertain. V lost 3 bases and J 2 bases, leaving 5 bases between the germline ends. CDR3 size: 13 residues. The germline V gene encodes CDR1 SGHTA and CDR2 FQGNSA. Here the CDR3 DNA reads TGTGCCAGCAGCTTCTTTACTGGAAACACCATATATTTT. This translates into CASSFFTGNTIYF.

This clone was observed once. The gene calls are TRBV29-1 and TRBJ1-2; D possibly corresponds to TRBD1 (6 bases). Germline V gene sequence: CDR1 SQVTM, CDR2 ANQGSEA. Trimming shortened V by 7 bases and J by 2 bases, and 11 bases separated the two germline ends. This CDR3 is 12 amino acids long. CDR3 region: CSDQGINYGYTF. The CDR3 nucleotides read TGCAGCGACCAGGGGATCAACTATGGCTACACCTTC.

The chain employs TRBV29-1 and TRBJ1-2; possible D gene TRBD1, 6 bases. V was trimmed by 5 bases and J by 8 bases, leaving 21 bases between them. The CDR3 runs 14 residues. Germline V gene data show CDR1 as SQVTM and CDR2 as ANQGSEA. The CDR3 nucleotides are TGCAGCGTTCTTTCCCGGGACACCGAAAGGGGCTACACCTTC. Protein product: CSVLSRDTERGYTF.

The J gene is TRBJ1-2, the V gene TRBV28; D gene ambiguous. Trimming removed 6 bases from V and 6 bases from J, with 11 bases in between. Germline CDR1 and CDR2: MDHEN and SYDVKM. The CDR3 totals 12 residues. This CDR3 reads CASRVGKNGYTF. CDR3 bases: TGTGCCAGCAGGGTAGGGAAAAATGGCTACACCTTC.

This sequence joins TRBV7-8 and TRBJ1-3; no clear D gene. Trimming left V 5 bases short and J 0 bases short, with 14 bases between. The germline gives CDR1 SGHVS, CDR2 FQNEAQ. The CDR3 covers 16 residues. CDR3 residues: CASSPEGLLSGNTIYF. CDR3 sequence (DNA): TGTGCCAGCAGCCCAGAAGGCCTCCTCTCTGGAAACACCATATATTTT.

The chain employs TRBV18 and TRBJ2-1; D might be TRBD2 (6 bases). Trimming took 3 bases from V and 5 from J, leaving 14 bases between them. This CDR3 region has 15 residues. Germline values: CDR1 KGHSH, CDR2 LQKENI. The CDR3 region has the DNA TGTGCCAGCTCACCCCATGGAGGGGCCCACAATGAGCAGTTCTTC. Its protein is CASSPHGGAHNEQFF.

This sequence joins TRBV6-2 or TRBV6-3 and TRBJ1-5, with D perhaps matching TRBD1 (5 bases). The V end was cut by 6 bases, the J end by 5 bases, with 14 bases between. This CDR3 has 14 amino acids. The germline gives CDR1 MNHEY, CDR2 SVGEGT. CDR3 amino acids: CASSPRTGHQPQHF. The CDR3 DNA is TGTGCCAGCAGCCCTCGGACGGGACATCAGCCCCAGCATTTT.

The chain couples TRBV2 to TRBJ1-5, with D possibly being TRBD1 (6 bases). Germline values: CDR1 SNHLY, CDR2 FYNNEI. The CDR3 is 14 amino acids. V was pared by 5 bases and J by 8 bases, with 16 bases between. As DNA, the CDR3 is TGTGCCAGCAGTCGTGAGGGGGGTCATGAGCCCCAGCATTTT. Protein: CASSREGGHEPQHF. Together with reference TRBV2 and TRBJ1-5, the CDR3 gives the full variable domain: EPEVTQTPSHQVTQMGQEVILRCVPISNHLYFYWYRQILGQKVEFLVSFYNNEISEKSEIFDDQFSVERPDGSNFTLKIRSTKLEDSAMYFCASSREGGHEPQHFGDGTRLSIL.

Only one count was recorded for this clone. The chain links TRBV6-2 or TRBV6-3 to TRBJ2-7; a possible D gene is TRBD1 (6 bases). Germline CDR1 is MNHEY and CDR2 is SVGEGT. V dropped 5 bases and J dropped 5 bases, with 13 bases sitting between them. This CDR3 has 13 residues. CDR3: CASSPGDTHEQYF. CDR3 in DNA: TGTGCCAGCAGTCCCGGGGACACTCACGAGCAGTACTTC.

This chain links TRBV5-6 with TRBJ2-1, with D perhaps matching TRBD2 (6 bases). Germline V gives CDR1 SGHDT, CDR2 YYEEEE. Trimming took off 3 bases at V and 3 bases at J, with 13 bases between the two ends. CDR3 length: 15 residues. CDR3 protein: CASSSLGGLYNEQFF. CDR3 in DNA: TGTGCCAGCAGCTCCCTCGGGGGACTCTACAATGAGCAGTTCTTC.

The chain combines TRBV7-9 with TRBJ2-5; no clear D gene. Trimming took off 1 base at V and 5 bases at J, with 2 bases between the two ends. Germline V gene data show CDR1 as SEHNR and CDR2 as FQNEAQ (reference sequence). The CDR3 runs to 11 residues. The CDR3 sequence: CASSLVETQYF. DNA of the CDR3: TGTGCCAGCAGCTTAGTCGAGACCCAGTACTTC.

The chain has TRBV28 and TRBJ2-1; 7 positions match TRBD2. This CDR3 spans 15 amino acids. The V gene end was trimmed by 6 bases and the J gene end by 9 bases; junction bases not matched to a gene: 14. Germline CDR1 reads MDHEN; CDR2 reads SYDVKM. The CDR3 nucleotides are TGTGCCAGCAGACCTACTTCTAAACAGCGGGGTGAGCAGTTCTTC. Its translation: CASRPTSKQRGEQFF.

This clone was detected only a few times. This specimen includes other DNA sequences encoding the same CDR3. This chain's CDR3 is CASSGGPGEKLFF. The DNA of the CDR3 is TGTGCCAGCAGTGGCGGGCCCGGCGAAAAACTGTTTTTT. The chain combines TRBV5-4 with TRBJ1-4; D is undetermined. CDR3 length equals 13 residues. V lost 5 bases and J lost 8, with 13 bases in between. Germline CDR1 and CDR2: SGHNT and YYREEE (reference sequence).

V usage is TRBV19 and J usage is TRBJ2-7, with D perhaps matching TRBD2 (6 bases). Germline CDR1 and CDR2: LNHDA and SQIVND (reference sequence). Trimming took off 5 bases at V and 0 bases at J, with 8 bases between the two ends. This CDR3 contains 13 residues. The CDR3 spells CASSGGLSYEQYF. The CDR3, as DNA: TGTGCCAGTAGTGGGGGACTCTCCTACGAGCAGTACTTC.

The chain is built from TRBV7-2 and TRBJ1-2; possibly TRBD1 for D (6 bases). V gave up 5 bases and J gave up 0 bases, with 16 bases separating them. The germline gives CDR1 SGHTA, CDR2 FQGNSA. CDR3 size: 16 residues. CDR3 sequence: CASSPRGGPTNYGYTF. The CDR3 bases are TGTGCCAGCAGCCCTCGGGGGGGGCCAACTAACTATGGCTACACCTTC.

The chain couples TRBV6-5 to TRBJ2-1, with D perhaps TRBD2 (5 bases). Germline V gene sequence: CDR1 MNHEY, CDR2 SVGAGI. The V gene lost 0 bases and the J gene lost 13 bases, with 16 bases spanning the gap. The CDR3 runs to 14 residues. The CDR3 region is CASSYSQDSLAQFF. In DNA form, the CDR3 reads TGTGCCAGCAGTTACTCCCAGGACTCCTTGGCCCAGTTCTTC.

The V gene is TRBV28, the J gene TRBJ1-2, with D uncertain. The CDR3 covers 13 residues. Germline lookup yields CDR1 MDHEN and CDR2 SYDVKM. The V gene lost 6 bases and the J gene lost 4 bases, with 12 bases spanning the gap. This CDR3 is CASRTNWGYGYTF. In DNA form, the CDR3 reads TGTGCCAGCAGGACGAACTGGGGCTATGGCTACACCTTC.

This clone was seen just once. The chain has TRBV5-1 and TRBJ2-7, with 14 positions matching TRBD2. This CDR3 is built from 15 residues. V lost 3 bases, J lost 4 bases, and 3 bases stayed unmatched. Germline assignment: CDR1 SGHRS and CDR2 YFSETQ. CDR3 DNA: TGCGCCAGCAGCTCCAGACTAGCGGGAGGGTACGAGCAGTACTTC. It translates to CASSSRLAGGYEQYF.

The V call is TRBV28, the J call TRBJ1-2; no firm D call. Trimming removed 5 bases from V and 2 bases from J, with 12 bases in between. The CDR3 is made up of 14 amino acids. Per the germline V gene, CDR1 is MDHEN and CDR2 is SYDVKM. The CDR3 DNA reads TGTGCCAGCAGTCGGGGAGAGTTAAACTATGGCTACACCTTC. Protein: CASSRGELNYGYTF.

The V gene is TRBV6-6, the J gene TRBJ2-3, with D tentatively TRBD2 (6 bases). V gave up 0 bases and J gave up 2 bases, with 12 bases separating them. Germline CDR1 MNHNY, CDR2 SVGAGI (reference sequence). This CDR3 comprises 16 residues. CDR3 DNA sequence: TGTGCCAGCAGTTACTCCTCGACTAGTTACACAGATACGCAGTATTTT. Protein product: CASSYSSTSYTDTQYF.

The chain is built from TRBV7-2 and TRBJ1-1; 10 nucleotides agree with TRBD1. V shed 0 bases and J 0 bases; nucleotides not matched to a gene: 1. The CDR3 runs to 16 residues. Germline CDR1 is SGHTA and CDR2 is FQGNSA. The CDR3 DNA reads as TGTGCCAGCAGCTTAGCAGGGACAGGGGTGAACACTGAAGCTTTCTTT. Translation gives CASSLAGTGVNTEAFF.

The gene calls are TRBV5-1 and TRBJ2-7, with TRBD1 matching 10 bases. The CDR3 length is 15 residues. Germline V gene data show CDR1 as SGHRS and CDR2 as YFSETQ. V dropped 0 bases and J dropped 6; count of bases not matched to a gene: 6. The CDR3, as DNA: TGCGCCAGCAGCTTGGACGGGACAGGGGTAGGCGAGCAGTACTTC. It codes for CASSLDGTGVGEQYF. The complete variable domain, with remaining parts taken from reference TRBV5-1 and TRBJ2-7, reads KAGVTQTPRYLIKTRGQQVTLSCSPISGHRSVSWYQQTPGQGLQFLFEYFSETQRNKGNFPGRFSGRQFSNSRSEMNVSTLELGDSALYLCASSLDGTGVGEQYFGPGTRLTVT.

The chain has TRBV9 and TRBJ1-1, with a weak D call TRBD1 (6 bases). From germline, CDR1 is SGDLS and CDR2 YYNGEE. The CDR3 has 14 residues. Trimming cost V 0 bases and J 4 bases, with 10 bases left between them. The chain's CDR3 is CASSVEGERTEAFF. The CDR3, as DNA: TGTGCCAGCAGCGTAGAGGGGGAACGCACTGAAGCTTTCTTT.

This clone was detected only once. V is TRBV11-3 and J is TRBJ1-1; the D gene is possibly TRBD1 (5 bases). The CDR3 is made up of 11 amino acids. V lost 3 bases and J lost 7, with 6 bases in between. Germline CDR1 and CDR2: SGHNT and YENEEA. The CDR3 DNA is TGTGCCAGCAGCTTCGACAGTGAAGCTTTCTTT. As protein: CASSFDSEAFF.

This clone was detected a few times. The rearrangement links TRBV5-1 to TRBJ1-1; no firm D call. The CDR3 has 13 amino acids. Germline assignment: CDR1 SGHRS and CDR2 YFSETQ. The germline V and J ends were trimmed by 4 bases and 1 base, with 8 bases remaining between them. The CDR3 protein is CASSPYPNTEAFF. For the CDR3, the DNA is TGCGCCAGCAGCCCCTACCCGAACACTGAAGCTTTCTTT.

The rearrangement links TRBV9 to TRBJ1-2; 12 nucleotides align to TRBD1. Unmatched junction bases numbered 6, after V lost 0 bases and J lost 6 bases. This CDR3 comprises 16 residues. Germline CDR1 is SGDLS and CDR2 is YYNGEE. CDR3 protein: CASSVDGTGGPDGYTF. The CDR3 coding sequence is TGTGCCAGCAGCGTAGATGGGACAGGGGGCCCGGATGGCTACACCTTC.

The rearrangement uses TRBV21-1 and TRBJ2-3; the table assigns TRBD1, which was not confirmed against the DNA. TRBV21-1 is assigned pseudogene status. This CDR3 has 14 residues. In nucleotides, the CDR3 is TGTGCCAGCAGCAACAGGACAGAAGCAGATACGCAGTATTTT. Its protein product is CASSNRTEADTQYF.

This chain links TRBV6-5 with TRBJ1-1, with D possibly being TRBD1 (5 bases). Germline V lookup: CDR1 MNHEY, CDR2 SVGAGI. The CDR3 loop spans 14 amino acids. Trimming took 2 bases from V and 0 from J, leaving 7 bases between them. Here the CDR3 DNA reads TGTGCCAGCAGTTACGGGACTTTGAACACTGAAGCTTTCTTT. Amino acids: CASSYGTLNTEAFF.

The chain links TRBV13 to TRBJ1-3; the D gene is possibly TRBD1 (5 bases). CDR3 length: 17 residues. Trimming shortened V by 2 bases and J by 5 bases, and 19 bases separated the two germline ends. CDR1 and CDR2 from the germline V gene are PRHDT and FYEKMQ (reference sequence). CDR3 protein: CASSLLGEGIFRNTIYF. CDR3 DNA sequence: TGTGCCAGCAGCTTACTAGGGGAGGGAATCTTTCGAAACACCATATATTTT.